This T cell receptor beta chain was retrieved from a study of cytomegalovirus exposure and HLA in healthy donors. General study findings and limits: In an earlier analysis, in 540 or so donors, most V segments appeared productive either ~87% or ~30% of the time.

In the case of this clone: Its antigen is still unknown.

Primers for the PCR totalled 60 Vbeta and 13 Jbeta. The data were produced by immunoSEQ multiplex PCR, yet TCRdb's version contains in-frame clones alone and is incomplete. The top ten clones hold around a tenth of a sample with roughly 89,000 clones, about 75% of them seen once. Germline V lookup: CDR1 MDHEN, CDR2 SYDVKM. V trimming: 4 bases; J trimming: 4 bases; junction bases outside the gene matches: 6. This CDR3 region has 15 residues. The chain is built from TRBV28 and TRBJ1-2, with 10 bases that match TRBD1. Specimen: PBMCs. The source is a man under 40 in good health and CMV-seropositive. The CDR3 DNA follows: TGTGCCAGCAGTTCCCGGGACAGGGGTATCTATGGCTACACCTTC. Its protein is CASSSRDRGIYGYTF.